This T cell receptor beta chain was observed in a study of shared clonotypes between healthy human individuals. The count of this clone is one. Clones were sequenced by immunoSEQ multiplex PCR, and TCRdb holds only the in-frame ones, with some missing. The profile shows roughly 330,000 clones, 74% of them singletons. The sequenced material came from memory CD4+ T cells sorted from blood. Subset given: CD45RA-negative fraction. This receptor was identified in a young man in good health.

The CDR3 reads CASSRDSSGYTF. The CDR3 DNA is TGTGCCAGCAGCCGTGACAGTAGTGGCTACACCTTC. This chain joins TRBV7-9 and TRBJ1-2, with D possibly matching TRBD1 (5 bases). The length of the CDR3 is 12 residues. The V and J ends lost 5 bases and 7 bases respectively, with 11 bases between them. Germline V gene sequence: CDR1 SEHNR, CDR2 FQNEAQ (reference sequence).